Each of the 8 T cell receptor beta chains below was sequenced from the same sample in a study of T cells in Graves' hyperthyroidism and ophthalmopathy. Using RNA transcripts as the source, TCR beta CDR3 regions were amplified. First-round RT-PCR of the TCR CDR3 relied on the HTBI primer set. TCRdb called the multiplex PCR reads again in MiXCR, with one record for every CDR3 protein. The data show about 410,000 distinct CDR3 sequences, approximately 14% seen once. Sequenced material: blood. Every receptor here comes from a woman in her twenties or thirties with Graves' ophthalmopathy.

As regards this clonotype: This sequence may be a read error, since a much larger clone differs from it by one base. J is TRBJ2-5 and V is TRBV27; the D gene is possibly TRBD1 (6 bases). Per the germline V gene, CDR1 is MNHEY and CDR2 is SMNVEV (reference sequence). V was trimmed by 6 bases and J by 4 bases, leaving 18 bases between them. CDR3 length: 15 amino acids. Written as DNA, the CDR3 is TGTGCCAGCAGACAACCGGGACATCAGTTAGAGACCCAGTACTTC. Translating gives CASRQPGHQLETQYF.

Comment on this clonotype: At one end the junction does not follow the germline gene, possibly because of a read error. The chain joins TRBV11-1 to TRBJ2-2; 7 bases are a match to TRBD1. The CDR3 runs to 15 residues. The germline gives CDR1 SGHAT, CDR2 FQDESV (reference sequence). CDR3 loop: CASKTSDRNTGERFF. The CDR3 DNA sequence: TGTGCCAGCAAAACCTCGGACAGGAACACCGGGGAGCGGTTTTTT.

This clonotype was detected ten times or more. This rearrangement joins TRBV5-4 to TRBJ2-1, with D hard to call. CDR1 SGHNT and CDR2 YYREEE come from the germline V gene (reference sequence). CDR3 length: 14 residues. V gave up 0 bases and J gave up 10 bases, with 14 bases separating them. The CDR3: CASSLAARIGEQFF. The CDR3 DNA reads as TGTGCCAGCAGCTTGGCTGCTCGTATCGGAGAGCAGTTCTTC.

The chain has TRBV5-1 and TRBJ2-4, with 7 positions matching TRBD1. V lost 1 base and J lost 7; bases outside the gene matches: 11. This CDR3 region has 16 residues. Per the germline V gene, CDR1 is SGHRS and CDR2 is YFSETQ. CDR3 sequence: CASSLRQTGVRNIQYF. For the CDR3, the DNA is TGCGCCAGCAGCTTGAGACAAACAGGGGTGAGGAACATTCAGTACTTC.

CDR3 sequence: CASSAGTSKTFF. The CDR3 DNA is TGTGCCAGCAGTGCCGGGACCTCTAAAACTTTCTTT. The chain carries TRBV28 and TRBJ1-1; TRBD1 might be the D (5 bases). Trimming stripped 5 bases from V and 12 bases from J, with 16 bases between. The CDR3 has 12 amino acids. Germline loops: CDR1 MDHEN, CDR2 SYDVKM.

This clonotype was seen more than once but under ten times. This chain connects TRBV11-2 to TRBJ1-2; 10 nucleotides align to TRBD1. CDR3 length: 16 residues. From germline, CDR1 is SGHAT and CDR2 FQNNGV. V gave up 0 bases and J gave up 6 bases; unmatched junction bases: 7. The CDR3 is CASSLDPTDRGNGYTF. Here the CDR3 DNA reads TGTGCCAGCAGCTTAGATCCAACGGACAGGGGGAATGGCTACACCTTC.

This clonotype occurred a few times. The J gene is TRBJ1-1, the V gene TRBV10-3; maybe TRBD1 (6 bases). V was cut by 10 bases and J by 3 bases, with 21 bases left in between. Looked up from germline, CDR1 is ENHRY and CDR2 is SYGVKD. The CDR3 is made up of 15 amino acids. The DNA of the CDR3 is TGTGCCACCATGACCGGGGGGGGGGCGGACACTGAAGCTTTCTTT. Its translation is CATMTGGGADTEAFF.

Many counts were recorded for this clonotype. The DNA of the CDR3 is TGTGCTACAGCAGTCGGGGGGAGTCAGCCCCAGCATTTT. Translating it yields CATAVGGSQPQHF. This chain links TRBV12-3 or TRBV12-4 with TRBJ1-5; tentative D call: TRBD1 (5 bases). This CDR3 spans 13 amino acids.